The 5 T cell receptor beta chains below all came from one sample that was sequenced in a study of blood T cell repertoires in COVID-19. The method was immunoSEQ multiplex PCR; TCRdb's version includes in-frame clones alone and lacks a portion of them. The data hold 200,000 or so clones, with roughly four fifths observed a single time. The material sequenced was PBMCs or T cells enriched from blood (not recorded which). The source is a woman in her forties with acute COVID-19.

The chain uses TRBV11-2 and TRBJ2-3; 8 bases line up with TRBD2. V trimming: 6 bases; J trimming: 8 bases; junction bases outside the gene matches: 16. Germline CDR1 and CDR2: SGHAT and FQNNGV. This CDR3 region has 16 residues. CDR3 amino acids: CASSLSDGRARVTQYF. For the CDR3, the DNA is TGTGCCAGCAGTCTTTCCGACGGGAGGGCCAGGGTTACGCAGTATTTT.

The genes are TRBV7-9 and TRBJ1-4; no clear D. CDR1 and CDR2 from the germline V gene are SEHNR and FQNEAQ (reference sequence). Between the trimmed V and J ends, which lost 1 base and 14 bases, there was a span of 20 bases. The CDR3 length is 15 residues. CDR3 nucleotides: TGTGCCAGCAGCTTAGTGGTTGGGCCCCTGTATACGCTGTTTTTT. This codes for CASSLVVGPLYTLFF. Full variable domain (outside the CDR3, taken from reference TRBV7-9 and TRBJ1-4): DTGVSQNPRHKITKRGQNVTFRCDPISEHNRLYWYRQTLGQGPEFLTYFQNEAQLEKSRLLSDRFSAERPKGSFSTLEIQRTEQGDSAMYLCASSLVVGPLYTLFFGSGTQLSVL.

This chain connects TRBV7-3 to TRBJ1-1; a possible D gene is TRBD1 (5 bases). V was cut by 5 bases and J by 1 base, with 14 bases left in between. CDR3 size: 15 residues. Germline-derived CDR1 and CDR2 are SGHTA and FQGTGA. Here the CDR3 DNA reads TGTGCCAGCAGCCCTTGGAGGGGTGAGAACACTGAAGCTTTCTTT. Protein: CASSPWRGENTEAFF.

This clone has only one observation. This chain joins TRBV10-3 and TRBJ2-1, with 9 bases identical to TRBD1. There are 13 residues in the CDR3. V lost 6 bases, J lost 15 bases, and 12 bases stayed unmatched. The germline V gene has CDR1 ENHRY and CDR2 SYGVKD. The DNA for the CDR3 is TGTGCCATCAGCAGGGACAGGGAGGCCGTTAGGTTCTTC. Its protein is CAISRDREAVRFF.

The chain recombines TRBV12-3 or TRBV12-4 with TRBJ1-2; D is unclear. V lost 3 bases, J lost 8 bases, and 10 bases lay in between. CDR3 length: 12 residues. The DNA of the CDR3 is TGTGCCAGCAGTTTCTATCCCGAGGGCTACACCTTC. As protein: CASSFYPEGYTF.